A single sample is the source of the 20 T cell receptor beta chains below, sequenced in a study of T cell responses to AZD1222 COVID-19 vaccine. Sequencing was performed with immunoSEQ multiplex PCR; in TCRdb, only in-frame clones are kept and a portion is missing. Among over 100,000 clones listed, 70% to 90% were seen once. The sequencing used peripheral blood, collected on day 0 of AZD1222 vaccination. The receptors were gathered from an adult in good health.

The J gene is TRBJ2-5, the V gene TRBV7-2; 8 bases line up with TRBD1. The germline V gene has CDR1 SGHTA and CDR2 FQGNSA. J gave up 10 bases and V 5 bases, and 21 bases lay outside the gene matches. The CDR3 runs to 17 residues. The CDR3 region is CASSMDRAAVRQRGQYF. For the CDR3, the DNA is TGTGCCAGCAGCATGGACAGGGCAGCGGTGAGACAGAGAGGCCAGTACTTC.

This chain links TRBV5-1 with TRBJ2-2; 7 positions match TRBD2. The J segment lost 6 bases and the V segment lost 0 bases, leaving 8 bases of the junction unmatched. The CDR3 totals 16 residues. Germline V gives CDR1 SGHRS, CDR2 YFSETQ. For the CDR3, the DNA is TGCGCCAGCAGCTTGGCTGGGGGGGGATCCCCCGGGGAGCTGTTTTTT. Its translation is CASSLAGGGSPGELFF.

The chain's CDR3 is CASSPTRDRAPLSGNTIYF. The CDR3 DNA sequence: TGTGCCAGCAGCCCGACCCGGGACAGGGCACCTCTCTCTGGAAACACCATATATTTT. The chain combines TRBV11-2 with TRBJ1-3; 9 bases fit TRBD1. V was pared by 5 bases and J by 0 bases, with 14 bases of the junction left unmatched. CDR1 is SGHAT and CDR2 is FQNNGV in the germline V gene. This CDR3 spans 19 amino acids.

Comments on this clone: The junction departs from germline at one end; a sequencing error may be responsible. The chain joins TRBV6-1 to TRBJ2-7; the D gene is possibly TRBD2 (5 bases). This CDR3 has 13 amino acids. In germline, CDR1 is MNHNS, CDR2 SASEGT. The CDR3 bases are TGTGCCAGCAGAGAAGGGAGCTCCTACGAGCAGTACTTC. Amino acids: CASREGSSYEQYF.

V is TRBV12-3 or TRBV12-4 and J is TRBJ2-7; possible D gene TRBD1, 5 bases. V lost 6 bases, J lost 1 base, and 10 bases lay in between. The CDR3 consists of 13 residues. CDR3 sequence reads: CASRRDSSYEQYF. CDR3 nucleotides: TGTGCCAGCAGACGCGACAGTTCCTACGAGCAGTACTTC.

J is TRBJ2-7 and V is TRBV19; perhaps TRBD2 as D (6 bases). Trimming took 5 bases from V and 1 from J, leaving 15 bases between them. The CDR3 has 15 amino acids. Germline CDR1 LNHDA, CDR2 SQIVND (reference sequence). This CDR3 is CASSGGGKGSYEQYF. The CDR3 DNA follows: TGTGCCAGTAGTGGCGGAGGGAAGGGGTCCTACGAGCAGTACTTC.

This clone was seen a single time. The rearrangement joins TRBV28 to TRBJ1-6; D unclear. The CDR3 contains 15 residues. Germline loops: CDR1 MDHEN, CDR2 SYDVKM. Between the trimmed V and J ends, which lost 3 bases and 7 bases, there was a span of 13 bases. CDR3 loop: CASSFGLTANSPLHF. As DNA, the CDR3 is TGTGCCAGCAGTTTTGGGTTGACGGCAAATTCACCCCTCCACTTT.

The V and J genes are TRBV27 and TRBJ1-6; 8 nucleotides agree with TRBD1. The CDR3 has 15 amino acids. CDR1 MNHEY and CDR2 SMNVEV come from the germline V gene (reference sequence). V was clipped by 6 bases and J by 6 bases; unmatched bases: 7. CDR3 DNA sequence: TGTGCCAGCAGACTAGGACAGGGTCCTAATTCACCCCTCCACTTT. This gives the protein CASRLGQGPNSPLHF.

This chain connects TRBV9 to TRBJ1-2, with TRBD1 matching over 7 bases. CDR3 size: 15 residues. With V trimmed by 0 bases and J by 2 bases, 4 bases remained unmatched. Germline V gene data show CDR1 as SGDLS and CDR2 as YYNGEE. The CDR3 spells CASSVGQGGNYGYTF. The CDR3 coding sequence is TGTGCCAGCAGCGTAGGGCAGGGGGGCAACTATGGCTACACCTTC.

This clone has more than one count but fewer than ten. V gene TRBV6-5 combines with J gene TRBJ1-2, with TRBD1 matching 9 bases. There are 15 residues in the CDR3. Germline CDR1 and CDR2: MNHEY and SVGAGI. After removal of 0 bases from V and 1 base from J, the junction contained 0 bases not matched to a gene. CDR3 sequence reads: CASSYSGQGNYGYTF. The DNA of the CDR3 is TGTGCCAGCAGTTACTCGGGACAGGGTAACTATGGCTACACCTTC.

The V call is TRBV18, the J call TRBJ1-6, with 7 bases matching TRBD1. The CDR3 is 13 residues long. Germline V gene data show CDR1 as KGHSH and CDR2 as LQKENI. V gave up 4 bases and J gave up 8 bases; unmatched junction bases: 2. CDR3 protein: CASSLGTDSPLHF. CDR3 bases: TGTGCCAGCTCACTAGGGACAGATTCACCCCTCCACTTT.

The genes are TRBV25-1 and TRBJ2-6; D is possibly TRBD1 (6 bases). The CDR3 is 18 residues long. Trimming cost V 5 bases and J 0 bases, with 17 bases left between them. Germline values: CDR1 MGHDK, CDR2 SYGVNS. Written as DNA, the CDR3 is TGTGCCAGCAGTCCACTCAATGGGGGCACCTCTGGGGCCAACGTCCTGACTTTC. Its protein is CASSPLNGGTSGANVLTF.

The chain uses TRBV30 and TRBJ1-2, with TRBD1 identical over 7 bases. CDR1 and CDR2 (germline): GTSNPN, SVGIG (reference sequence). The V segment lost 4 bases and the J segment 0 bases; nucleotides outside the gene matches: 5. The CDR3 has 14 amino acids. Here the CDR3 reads CAWIGTATNYGYTF. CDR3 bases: TGTGCCTGGATCGGGACAGCAACTAACTATGGCTACACCTTC.

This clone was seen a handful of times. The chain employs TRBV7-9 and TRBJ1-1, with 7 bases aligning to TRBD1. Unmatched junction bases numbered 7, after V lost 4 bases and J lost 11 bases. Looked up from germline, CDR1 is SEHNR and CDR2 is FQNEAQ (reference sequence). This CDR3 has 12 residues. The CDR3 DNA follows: TGTGCCAGCAGCTCAAAACAGGGGTTGGCTTTCTTT. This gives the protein CASSSKQGLAFF.

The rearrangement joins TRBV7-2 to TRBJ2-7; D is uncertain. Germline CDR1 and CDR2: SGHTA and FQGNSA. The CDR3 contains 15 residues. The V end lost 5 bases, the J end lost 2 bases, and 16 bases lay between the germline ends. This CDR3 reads CASSPSAGYTYEQYF. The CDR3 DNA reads TGTGCCAGCAGCCCGTCTGCCGGCTACACCTACGAGCAGTACTTC.

CDR3 residues: CASSVTSGGSPGTDTQYF. The CDR3 bases are TGTGCCAGCAGCGTCACTAGCGGGGGGTCCCCTGGCACAGATACGCAGTATTTT. The chain joins TRBV9 to TRBJ2-3, with 12 bases fitting TRBD2. The ends lost 2 bases at V and 1 base at J; junction bases unmatched: 8. This CDR3 region has 18 residues. Germline V lookup: CDR1 SGDLS, CDR2 YYNGEE.

CDR3 DNA: TGCGCCAGCAGCCAAGACTCGGGCCCAATTCAGCCCCAGCATTTT. It is translated as CASSQDSGPIQPQHF. This chain uses TRBV4-1 with TRBJ1-5; D is ambiguous. CDR1 is MGHRA, CDR2 YSYEKL, per germline. With 0 bases removed from V and 6 bases from J, the gap between germline ends came to 12 bases. The CDR3 runs to 15 residues.

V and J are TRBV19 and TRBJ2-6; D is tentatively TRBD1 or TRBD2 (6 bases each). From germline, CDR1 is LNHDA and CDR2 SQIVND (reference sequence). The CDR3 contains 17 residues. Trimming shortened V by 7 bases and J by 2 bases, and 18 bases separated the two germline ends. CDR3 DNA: TGTGCCAGTAACTTGGGTGGGGGGCGACCTGGGGCCAACGTCCTGACTTTC. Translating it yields CASNLGGGRPGANVLTF.

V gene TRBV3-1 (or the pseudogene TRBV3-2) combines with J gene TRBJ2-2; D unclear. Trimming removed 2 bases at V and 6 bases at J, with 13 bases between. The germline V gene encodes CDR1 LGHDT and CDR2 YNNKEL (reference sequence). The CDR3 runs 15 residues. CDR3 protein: CASSQPGLGAGELFF. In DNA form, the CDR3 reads TGTGCCAGCAGCCAACCGGGCCTCGGCGCCGGGGAGCTGTTTTTT.

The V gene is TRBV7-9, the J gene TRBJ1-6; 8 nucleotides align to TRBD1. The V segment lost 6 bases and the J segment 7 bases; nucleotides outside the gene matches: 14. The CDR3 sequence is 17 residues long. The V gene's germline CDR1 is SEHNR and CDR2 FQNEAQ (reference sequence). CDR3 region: CASRGQAGDVRNSPLHF. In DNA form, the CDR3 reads TGTGCCAGCAGGGGACAGGCAGGAGACGTCCGCAATTCACCCCTCCACTTT.